The rows below give T cell receptor beta chains drawn from one sample of a study of control samples from healthy donors and cancer patients. The method was immunoSEQ multiplex PCR; TCRdb's version includes in-frame clones alone and lacks a portion of them. Among under 450,000 clones listed, around 90% were seen once. Sample: PBMCs. The receptors derive from a man in his forties with head and neck cancer. CDR3s include the opening cysteine and the closing phenylalanine or tryptophan. The D gene is left open where the match is weak.

13 . TRBJ1-4 TRBV7-9 CASRQQDNEKLFF
17 TRBD2 TRBJ2-1 TRBV7-3 CASSSRGLAGTNTGQFF
15 . TRBJ2-2 TRBV30 CAWKGVQGGPGELFF
16 TRBD2 TRBJ2-2 TRBV30 CAWSHGEGGHTGELFF
15 TRBD2 TRBJ2-7 TRBV10-2 CASSSRGGGRNEQYF
17 . TRBJ2-7 TRBV11-2 CASSLEKQGRASYEQYF
19 TRBD2 TRBJ2-3 TRBV7-2 CASSLESGTSGSRSDTQYF
15 . TRBJ1-1 TRBV28 CASNRGVSMNTEAFF
16 . TRBJ1-5 TRBV18 CASSPRAGDLNQPQHF
15 . TRBJ1-4 TRBV10-2 CASSDVGATNEKLFF
15 . TRBJ1-5 TRBV4-3 CASSPIARDGQPQHF
13 . TRBJ1-2 TRBV2 CASRALGGNGYTF
14 TRBD1 TRBJ2-7 TRBV9 CASSVGDRVSEQYF
14 . TRBJ2-1 TRBV12-5 CASGPGPRENEQFF
16 TRBD2 TRBJ2-2 TRBV18 CASSIAGGPGTGELFF
14 TRBD1 TRBJ1-1 TRBV5-4 CASRTTGENTEAFF
15 TRBD1 TRBJ1-2 TRBV30 CAWSRGTGGHRGYTF
16 TRBD1 TRBJ2-7 TRBV11-2 CASSRLGTGRTYEQYF
16 . TRBJ1-2 TRBV3-1/TRBV3-2 CASSQDWTGARYGYTF
16 TRBD1 TRBJ1-1 TRBV28 CASRPDREGMNTEAFF
15 TRBD2 TRBJ2-1 TRBV18 CASATTSGGANEQFF
13 TRBD1 TRBJ2-4 TRBV9 CASSVTGDSIQYF
17 . TRBJ2-1 TRBV9 CASSVGGQWSSYNEQFF
16 TRBD2 TRBJ2-1 TRBV6-6 CASSYSLGGGNNEQFF
14 TRBD2 TRBJ2-1 TRBV27 CASSWQRGRDEQFF
20 TRBD2 TRBJ2-4 TRBV4-1 CASSHPPSGGAVSAKNIQYF
16 . TRBJ2-1 TRBV3-1/TRBV3-2 CASSQRTPSFYNEQFF
13 . TRBJ2-2 TRBV6-6 CASSQRRAGELFF
15 . TRBJ1-1 TRBV28 CAIVRGGIGNTEAFF
13 . TRBJ1-5 TRBV12-3/TRBV12-4 CASSGRSNQPQHF
14 . TRBJ1-3 TRBV10-3 CAISAQGAVNTIYF
12 . TRBJ1-1 TRBV10-3 CAISERTAEAFF
17 . TRBJ2-2 TRBV11-2 CASRKVGAGVVTGELFF
18 TRBD1 TRBJ1-3 TRBV30 CAGDIGDRAFYSGNTIYF
17 . TRBJ2-5 TRBV7-3 CASSLGTGGGVQETQYF
13 . TRBJ2-5 TRBV27 CASSLSIVGTQYF
12 TRBD1 TRBJ1-1 TRBV29-1 CSFRQGASEAFF
20 TRBD2 TRBJ2-1 TRBV27 CASSLCGVLRRECSYNEQFF
13 . TRBJ2-2 TRBV7-2 CASSGPGSGELFF
14 . TRBJ1-1 TRBV4-3 CASSQDHGPVEAFF
15 . TRBJ1-5 TRBV15 CATSVGGTSNQPQHF
12 . TRBJ2-1 TRBV7-9 CASSLDSAEQFF
14 . TRBJ2-5 TRBV5-1 CASSYGLGQETQYF
12 . TRBJ1-1 TRBV19 CASNRANTEAFF
14 . TRBJ2-2 TRBV27 CASSEIRVTGELFF
17 . TRBJ1-5 TRBV30 CAWSREQGILSNQPQHF
19 TRBD1 TRBJ2-6 TRBV19 CASSKSGPGGLSGANVLTF
13 . TRBJ2-1 TRBV14 CASTPVRASEQFF
14 . TRBJ1-5 TRBV6-6 CASSYVQGHQPQHF
16 . TRBJ2-2 TRBV5-4 CASTPARGSNTGELFF
15 . TRBJ1-2 TRBV15 CATSRAFRRGGGYTF
16 . TRBJ1-3 TRBV9 CASSVASASSGNTIYF
19 . TRBJ1-1 TRBV10-3 CAISEGTLGGISPNTEAFF
14 . TRBJ2-5 TRBV28 CASSRVMGGETQYF
14 . TRBJ2-7 TRBV25-1 CASSEGGLSYEQYF
15 . TRBJ2-3 TRBV11-2 CASSLDRGTTDTQYF
14 . TRBJ1-2 TRBV7-8 CASSTNRVRDGYTF
15 . TRBJ1-4 TRBV6-5 CASSYEAVVGEKLFF
15 TRBD1 TRBJ2-2 TRBV5-4 CASSLWTGFPGELFF